This T cell receptor (beta chain) was observed in a study of response to subunit inactivated influenza vaccine. Study results and limitations: That few new T cells are recruited by each seasonal influenza vaccination was the authors' suggestion.

This clonotype was counted at least ten times. Its antigen remains unidentified. TCRdb re-derived calls from the RT-PCR reads in MiXCR, one entry per CDR3 protein. The table shows around 490,000 distinct CDR3 sequences, with roughly 8.2% occurring only once. Here the sequenced sample was PBMCs from blood, taken less than 30 months after vaccination. This TCR derives from a man aged 45-69 years who received an inactivated influenza vaccine.

Here the CDR3 DNA reads TGTGCCAGCAGCTCCCGGGACAGGGGGTTTAACAATGAGCAGTTCTTC. Translating gives CASSSRDRGFNNEQFF. This chain joins TRBV7-9 and TRBJ2-1; 11 positions agree with TRBD1. There are 16 residues in the CDR3. CDR1 and CDR2 from the germline V gene are SEHNR and FQNEAQ (reference sequence). Trimming cost V 4 bases and J 5 bases; bases outside gene matches: 7.